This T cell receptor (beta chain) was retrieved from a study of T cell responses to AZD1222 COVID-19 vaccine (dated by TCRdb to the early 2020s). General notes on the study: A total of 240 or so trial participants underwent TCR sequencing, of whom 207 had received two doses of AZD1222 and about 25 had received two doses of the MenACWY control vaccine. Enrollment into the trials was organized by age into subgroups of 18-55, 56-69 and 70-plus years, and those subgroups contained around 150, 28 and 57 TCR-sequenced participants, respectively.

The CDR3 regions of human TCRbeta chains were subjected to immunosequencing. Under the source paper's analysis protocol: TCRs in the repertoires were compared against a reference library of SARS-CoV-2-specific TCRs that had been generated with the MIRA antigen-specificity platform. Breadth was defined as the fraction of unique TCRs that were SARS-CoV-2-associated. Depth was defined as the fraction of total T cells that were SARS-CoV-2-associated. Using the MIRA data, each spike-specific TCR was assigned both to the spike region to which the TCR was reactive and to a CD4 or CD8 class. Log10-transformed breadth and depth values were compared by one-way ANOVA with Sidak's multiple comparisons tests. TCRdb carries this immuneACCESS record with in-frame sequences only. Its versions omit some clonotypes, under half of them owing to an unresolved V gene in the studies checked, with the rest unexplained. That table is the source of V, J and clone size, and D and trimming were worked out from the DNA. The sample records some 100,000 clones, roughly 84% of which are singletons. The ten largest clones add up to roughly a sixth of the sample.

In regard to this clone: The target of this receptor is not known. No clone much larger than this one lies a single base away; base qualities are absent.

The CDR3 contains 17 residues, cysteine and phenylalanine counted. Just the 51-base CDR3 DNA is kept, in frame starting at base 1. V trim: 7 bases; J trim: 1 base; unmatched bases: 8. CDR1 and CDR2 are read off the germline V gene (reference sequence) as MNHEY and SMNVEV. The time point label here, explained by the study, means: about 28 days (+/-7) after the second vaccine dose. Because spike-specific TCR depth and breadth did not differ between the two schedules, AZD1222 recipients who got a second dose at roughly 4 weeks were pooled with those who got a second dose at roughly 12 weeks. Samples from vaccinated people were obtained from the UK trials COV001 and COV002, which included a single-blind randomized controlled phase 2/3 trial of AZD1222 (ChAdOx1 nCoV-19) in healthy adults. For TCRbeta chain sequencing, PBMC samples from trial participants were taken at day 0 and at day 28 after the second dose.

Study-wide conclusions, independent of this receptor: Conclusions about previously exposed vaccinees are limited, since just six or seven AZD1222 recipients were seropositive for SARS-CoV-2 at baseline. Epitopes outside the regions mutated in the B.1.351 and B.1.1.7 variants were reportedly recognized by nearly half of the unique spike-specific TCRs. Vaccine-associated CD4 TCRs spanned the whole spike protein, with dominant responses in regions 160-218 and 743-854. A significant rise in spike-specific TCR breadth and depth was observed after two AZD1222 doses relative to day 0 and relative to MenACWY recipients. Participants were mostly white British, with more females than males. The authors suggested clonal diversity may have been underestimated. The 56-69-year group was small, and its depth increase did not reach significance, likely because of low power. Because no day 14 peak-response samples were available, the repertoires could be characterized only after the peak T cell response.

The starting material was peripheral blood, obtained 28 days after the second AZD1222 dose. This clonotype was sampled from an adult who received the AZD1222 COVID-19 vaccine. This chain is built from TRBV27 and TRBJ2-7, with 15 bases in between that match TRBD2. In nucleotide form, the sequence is TGTGCCAGCACGGTCTGGACTAGCGGGAGGGCGTCCTACGAGCAGTACTTC. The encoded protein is CASTVWTSGRASYEQYF.